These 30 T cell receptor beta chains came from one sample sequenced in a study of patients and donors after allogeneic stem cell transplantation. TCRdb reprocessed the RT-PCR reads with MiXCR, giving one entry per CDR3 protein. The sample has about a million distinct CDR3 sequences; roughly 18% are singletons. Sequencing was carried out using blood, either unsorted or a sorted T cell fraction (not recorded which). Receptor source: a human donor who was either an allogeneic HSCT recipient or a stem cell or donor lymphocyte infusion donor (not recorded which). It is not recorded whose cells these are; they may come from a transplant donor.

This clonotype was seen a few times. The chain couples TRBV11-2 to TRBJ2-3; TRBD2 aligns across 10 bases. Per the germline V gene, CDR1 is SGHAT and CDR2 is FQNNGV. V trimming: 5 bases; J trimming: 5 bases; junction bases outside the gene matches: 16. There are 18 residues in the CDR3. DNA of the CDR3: TGTGCCAGCAGCCTCTCGTCAATAGCGGGGGGTCTCCGAGATACGCAGTATTTT. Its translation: CASSLSSIAGGLRDTQYF.

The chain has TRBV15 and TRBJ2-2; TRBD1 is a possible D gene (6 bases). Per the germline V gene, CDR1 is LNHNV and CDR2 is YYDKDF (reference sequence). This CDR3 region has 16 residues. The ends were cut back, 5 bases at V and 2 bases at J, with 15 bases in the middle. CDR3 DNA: TGTGCCACCAGCGTAAACAGGGTGCCCAACACCGGGGAGCTGTTTTTT. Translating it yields CATSVNRVPNTGELFF. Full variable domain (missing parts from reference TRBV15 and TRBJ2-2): DAMVIQNPRYQVTQFGKPVTLSCSQTLNHNVMYWYQQKSSQAPKLLFHYYDKDFNNEADTPDNFQSRRPNTSFCFLDIRSPGLGDTAMYLCATSVNRVPNTGELFFGEGSRLTVL.

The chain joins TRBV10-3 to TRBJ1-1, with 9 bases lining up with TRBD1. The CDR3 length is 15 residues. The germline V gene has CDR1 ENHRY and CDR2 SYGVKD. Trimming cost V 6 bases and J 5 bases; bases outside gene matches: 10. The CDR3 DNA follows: TGTGCCATCAGGGATACAGGGGGCGCAGGTACTGAAGCTTTCTTT. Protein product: CAIRDTGGAGTEAFF.

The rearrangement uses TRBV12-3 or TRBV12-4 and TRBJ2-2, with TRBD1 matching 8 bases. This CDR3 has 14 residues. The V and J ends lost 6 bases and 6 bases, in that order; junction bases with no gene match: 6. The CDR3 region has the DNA TGTGCCAGCAGAAGTAGACAGGGGCCCGGGGAGCTGTTTTTT. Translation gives CASRSRQGPGELFF.

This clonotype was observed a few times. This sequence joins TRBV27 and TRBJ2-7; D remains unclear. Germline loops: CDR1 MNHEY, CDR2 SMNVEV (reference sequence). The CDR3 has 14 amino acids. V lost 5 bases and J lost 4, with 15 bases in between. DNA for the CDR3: TGTGCCAGCAGTCCCTTGGACCTTCGATACGAGCAGTACTTC. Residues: CASSPLDLRYEQYF.

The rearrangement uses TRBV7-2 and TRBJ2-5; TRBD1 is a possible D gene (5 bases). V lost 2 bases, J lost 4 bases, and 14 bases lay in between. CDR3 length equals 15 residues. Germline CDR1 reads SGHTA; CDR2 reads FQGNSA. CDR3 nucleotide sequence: TGTGCCAGCAGCTTAAGGGGCAGGGTCGCAGAGACCCAGTACTTC. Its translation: CASSLRGRVAETQYF.

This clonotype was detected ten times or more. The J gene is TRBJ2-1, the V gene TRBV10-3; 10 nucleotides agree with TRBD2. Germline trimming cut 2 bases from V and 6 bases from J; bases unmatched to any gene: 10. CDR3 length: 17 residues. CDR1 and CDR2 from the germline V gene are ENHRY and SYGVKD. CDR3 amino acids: CAISERSPLAGVNEQFF. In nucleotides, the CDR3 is TGTGCCATCAGTGAGCGCTCCCCCCTAGCGGGGGTCAATGAGCAGTTCTTC.

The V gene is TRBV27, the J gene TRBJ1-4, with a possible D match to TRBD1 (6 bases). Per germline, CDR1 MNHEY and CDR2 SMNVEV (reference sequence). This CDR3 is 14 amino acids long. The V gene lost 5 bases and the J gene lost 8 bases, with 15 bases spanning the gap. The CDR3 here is CASSPGGAMEKLFF. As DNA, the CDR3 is TGTGCCAGCAGTCCGGGGGGGGCGATGGAAAAACTGTTTTTT.

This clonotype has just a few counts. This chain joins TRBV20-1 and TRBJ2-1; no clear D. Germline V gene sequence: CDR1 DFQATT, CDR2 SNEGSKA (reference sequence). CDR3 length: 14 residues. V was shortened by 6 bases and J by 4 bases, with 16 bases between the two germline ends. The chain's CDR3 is CSARRQDSYNEQFF. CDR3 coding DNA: TGCAGTGCCAGGCGGCAGGATTCATACAATGAGCAGTTCTTC.

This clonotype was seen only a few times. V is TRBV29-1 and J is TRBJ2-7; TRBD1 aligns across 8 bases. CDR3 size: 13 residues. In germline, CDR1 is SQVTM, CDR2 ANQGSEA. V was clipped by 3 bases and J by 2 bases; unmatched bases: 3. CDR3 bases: TGCAGCGTTGACACGACAGGGGCCTACGAGCAGTACTTC. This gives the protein CSVDTTGAYEQYF.

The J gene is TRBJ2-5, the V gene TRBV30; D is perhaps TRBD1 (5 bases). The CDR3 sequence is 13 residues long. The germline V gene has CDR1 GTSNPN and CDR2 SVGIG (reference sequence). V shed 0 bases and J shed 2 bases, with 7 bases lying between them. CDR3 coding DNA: TGTGCCTGGAGTGTACAGGTACAAGAGACCCAGTACTTC. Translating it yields CAWSVQVQETQYF.

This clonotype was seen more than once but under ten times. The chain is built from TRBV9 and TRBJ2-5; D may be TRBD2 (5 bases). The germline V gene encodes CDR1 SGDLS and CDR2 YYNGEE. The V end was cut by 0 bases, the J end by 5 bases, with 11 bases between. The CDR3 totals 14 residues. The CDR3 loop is CASSVDPRGETQYF. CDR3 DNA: TGTGCCAGCAGCGTAGACCCGAGAGGGGAGACCCAGTACTTC.

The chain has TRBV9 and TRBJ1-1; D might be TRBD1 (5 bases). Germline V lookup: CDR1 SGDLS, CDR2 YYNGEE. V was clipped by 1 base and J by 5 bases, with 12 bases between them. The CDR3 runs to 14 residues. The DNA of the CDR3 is TGTGCCAGCAGCGTATCCGACGGGGGGACTGAAGCTTTCTTT. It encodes CASSVSDGGTEAFF.

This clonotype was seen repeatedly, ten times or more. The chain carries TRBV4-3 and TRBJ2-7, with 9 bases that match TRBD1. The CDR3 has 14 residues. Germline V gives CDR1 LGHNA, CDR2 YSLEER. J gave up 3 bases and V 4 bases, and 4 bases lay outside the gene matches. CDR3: CASSLTGGFYEQYF. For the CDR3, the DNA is TGCGCCAGCAGCCTGACAGGGGGGTTCTACGAGCAGTACTTC.

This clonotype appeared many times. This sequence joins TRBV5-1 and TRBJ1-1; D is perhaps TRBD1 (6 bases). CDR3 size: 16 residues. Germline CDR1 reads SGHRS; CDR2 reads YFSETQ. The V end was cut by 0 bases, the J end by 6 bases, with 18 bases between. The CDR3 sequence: CASSLARPGARAEAFF. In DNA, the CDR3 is TGCGCCAGCAGCTTGGCTCGACCGGGGGCGCGCGCTGAAGCTTTCTTT.

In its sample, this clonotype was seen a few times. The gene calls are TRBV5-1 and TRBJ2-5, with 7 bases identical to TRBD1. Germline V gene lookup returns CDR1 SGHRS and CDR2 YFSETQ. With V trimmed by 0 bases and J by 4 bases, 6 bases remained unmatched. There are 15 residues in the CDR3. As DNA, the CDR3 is TGCGCCAGCAGCTTGGGAGACAGGGCACCAGAGACCCAGTACTTC. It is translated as CASSLGDRAPETQYF. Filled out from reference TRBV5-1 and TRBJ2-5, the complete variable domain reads KAGVTQTPRYLIKTRGQQVTLSCSPISGHRSVSWYQQTPGQGLQFLFEYFSETQRNKGNFPGRFSGRQFSNSRSEMNVSTLELGDSALYLCASSLGDRAPETQYFGPGTRLLVL.

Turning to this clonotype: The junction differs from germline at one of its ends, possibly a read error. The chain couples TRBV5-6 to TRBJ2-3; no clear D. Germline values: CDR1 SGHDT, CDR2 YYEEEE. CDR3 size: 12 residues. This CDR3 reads CANSFGPDTQYF. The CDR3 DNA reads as TGTGCCAACAGCTTCGGACCTGATACGCAGTATTTT. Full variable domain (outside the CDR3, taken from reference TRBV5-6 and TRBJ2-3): DAGVTQSPTHLIKTRGQQVTLRCSPKSGHDTVSWYQQALGQGPQFIFQYYEEEERQRGNFPDRFSGHQFPNYSSELNVNALLLGDSALYLCANSFGPDTQYFGPGTRLTVL.

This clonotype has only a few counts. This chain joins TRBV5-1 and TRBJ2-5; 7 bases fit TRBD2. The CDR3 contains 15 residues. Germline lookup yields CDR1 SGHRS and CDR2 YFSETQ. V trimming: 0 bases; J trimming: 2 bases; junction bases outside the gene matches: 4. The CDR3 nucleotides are TGCGCCAGCAGCTTGGCAGTGGGAGGGCAAGAGACCCAGTACTTC. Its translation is CASSLAVGGQETQYF.

CDR3 loop: CASSYTPLGTGDTDTQYF. In DNA, the CDR3 is TGTGCCAGCAGTTACACCCCCCTCGGGACAGGGGACACAGATACGCAGTATTTT. The chain recombines TRBV6-5 with TRBJ2-3, with 10 bases lining up with TRBD1. With 2 bases clipped from V and 2 bases from J, the junction kept 10 bases outside the gene matches. The length of the CDR3 is 18 residues. CDR1 and CDR2 (germline): MNHEY, SVGAGI.

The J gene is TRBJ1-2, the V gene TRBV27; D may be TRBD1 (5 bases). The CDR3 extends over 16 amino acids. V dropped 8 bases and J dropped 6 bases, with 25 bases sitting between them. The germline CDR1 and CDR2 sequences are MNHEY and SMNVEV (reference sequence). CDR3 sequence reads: CASQGVGLRAGDGYTF. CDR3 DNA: TGTGCCAGCCAGGGAGTGGGGCTCAGGGCCGGAGATGGCTACACCTTC.

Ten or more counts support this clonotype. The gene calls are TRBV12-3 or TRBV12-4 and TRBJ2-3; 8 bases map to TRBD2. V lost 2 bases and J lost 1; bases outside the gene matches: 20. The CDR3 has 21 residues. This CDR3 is CASSLKWGSSSGPRGTDTQYF. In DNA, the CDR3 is TGTGCCAGCAGTTTAAAGTGGGGGAGTTCTAGCGGGCCGCGGGGCACAGATACGCAGTATTTT.

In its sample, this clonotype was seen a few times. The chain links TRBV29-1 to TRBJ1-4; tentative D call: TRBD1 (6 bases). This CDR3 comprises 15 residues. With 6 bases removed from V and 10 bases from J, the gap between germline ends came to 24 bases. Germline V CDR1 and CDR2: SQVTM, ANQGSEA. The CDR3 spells CSVYTGGGSVGKLFF. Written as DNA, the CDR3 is TGCAGCGTCTATACCGGTGGGGGCTCTGTTGGAAAACTGTTTTTT.

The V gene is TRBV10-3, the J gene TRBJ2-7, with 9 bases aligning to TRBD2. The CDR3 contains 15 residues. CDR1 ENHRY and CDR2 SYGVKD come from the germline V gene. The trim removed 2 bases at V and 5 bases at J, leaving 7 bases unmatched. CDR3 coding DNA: TGTGCCATCAGTGAGGGTGGCGGGAGGGTCCACGAGCAGTACTTC. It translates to CAISEGGGRVHEQYF.

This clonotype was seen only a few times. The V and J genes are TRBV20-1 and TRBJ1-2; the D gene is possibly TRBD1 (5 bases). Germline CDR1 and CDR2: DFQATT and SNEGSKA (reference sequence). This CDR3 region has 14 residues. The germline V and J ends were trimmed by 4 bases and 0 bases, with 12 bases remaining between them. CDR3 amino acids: CSAKGTATNYGYTF. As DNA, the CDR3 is TGCAGTGCTAAAGGGACGGCAACTAACTATGGCTACACCTTC.

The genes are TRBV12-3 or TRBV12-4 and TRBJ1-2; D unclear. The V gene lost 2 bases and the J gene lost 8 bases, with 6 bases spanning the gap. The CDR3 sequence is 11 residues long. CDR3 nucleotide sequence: TGTGCCAGCAGTTTATCGGCGGGCTACACCTTC. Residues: CASSLSAGYTF.

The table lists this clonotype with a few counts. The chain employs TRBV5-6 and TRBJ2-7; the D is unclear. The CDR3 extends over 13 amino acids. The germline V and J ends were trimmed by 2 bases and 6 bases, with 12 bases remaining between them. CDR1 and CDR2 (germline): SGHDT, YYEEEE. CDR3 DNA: TGTGCCAGCAGCTTAGACTTAAAAGGCGAGCAGTACTTC. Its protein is CASSLDLKGEQYF. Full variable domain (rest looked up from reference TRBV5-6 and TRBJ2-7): DAGVTQSPTHLIKTRGQQVTLRCSPKSGHDTVSWYQQALGQGPQFIFQYYEEEERQRGNFPDRFSGHQFPNYSSELNVNALLLGDSALYLCASSLDLKGEQYFGPGTRLTVT.

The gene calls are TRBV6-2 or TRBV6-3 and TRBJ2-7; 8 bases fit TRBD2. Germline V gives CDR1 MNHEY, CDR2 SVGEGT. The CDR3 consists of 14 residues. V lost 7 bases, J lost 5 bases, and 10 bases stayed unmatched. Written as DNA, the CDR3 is TGTGCCAGCACAAAAGCGGGAGTAGGCCACGAGCAGTACTTC. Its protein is CASTKAGVGHEQYF.

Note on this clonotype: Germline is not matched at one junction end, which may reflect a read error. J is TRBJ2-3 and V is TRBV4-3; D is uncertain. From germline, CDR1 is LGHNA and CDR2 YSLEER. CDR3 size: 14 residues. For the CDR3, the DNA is TGCGCCAACAGCCAAGATGGCGACACAGATACGCAGTATTTT. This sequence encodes CANSQDGDTDTQYF.

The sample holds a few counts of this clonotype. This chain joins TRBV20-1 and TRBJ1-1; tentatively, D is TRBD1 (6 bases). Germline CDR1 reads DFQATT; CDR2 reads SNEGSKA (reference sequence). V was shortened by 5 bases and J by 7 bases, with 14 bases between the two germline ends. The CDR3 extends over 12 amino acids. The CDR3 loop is CSALGQVIEAFF. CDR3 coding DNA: TGCAGTGCTCTGGGACAAGTAATTGAAGCTTTCTTT.

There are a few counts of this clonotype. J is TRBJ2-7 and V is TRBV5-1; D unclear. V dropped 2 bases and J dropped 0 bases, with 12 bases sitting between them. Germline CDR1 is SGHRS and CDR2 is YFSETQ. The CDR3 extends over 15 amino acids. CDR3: CASSFEVQTSYEQYF. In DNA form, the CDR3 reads TGCGCCAGCAGCTTTGAGGTTCAGACCTCCTACGAGCAGTACTTC.